This T cell receptor (beta chain) originates from a study of cytotoxic CD8 clonotypes in ibrutinib-treated CLL. This table comes from immunoSEQ multiplex PCR, and its TCRdb copy is limited to in-frame clones, with some not included. The sample has tens of thousands of clones, roughly 50% seen once. From germline, CDR1 is SGHNT and CDR2 YYREEE (reference sequence). This CDR3 spans 14 amino acids. Trimming took 1 base from V and 0 from J, leaving 6 bases between them. The gene calls are TRBV5-4 and TRBJ2-3; D is ambiguous. The sample consisted of PBMCs, taken after 24 months of ibrutinib treatment. The receptor was derived from a human donor with chronic lymphocytic leukemia. DNA of the CDR3: TGTGCCAGCAGCTTGTCGCCTAGCACAGATACGCAGTATTTT. Encoded protein: CASSLSPSTDTQYF.